A single sample is the source of the 21 T cell receptor beta chains below, sequenced in a study of T cell responses to AZD1222 COVID-19 vaccine. Produced via immunoSEQ multiplex PCR; TCRdb's table is partial and in-frame only. Here the sample spans some 110,000 clones, approximately 90% being singletons. Specimen: peripheral blood, collected 28 days after the second AZD1222 dose. Every receptor here comes from an adult who received the AZD1222 COVID-19 vaccine.

The CDR3 coding sequence is TGTGCCTGGAGTTTGGGACTAGCGGGTTCGGGAAATGAGCAGTTCTTC. Its protein is CAWSLGLAGSGNEQFF. This chain joins TRBV30 and TRBJ2-1, with 12 bases identical to TRBD2. Germline trimming cut 2 bases from V and 7 bases from J; bases unmatched to any gene: 9. Germline values: CDR1 GTSNPN, CDR2 SVGIG (reference sequence). This CDR3 is 16 amino acids long.

The rearrangement uses TRBV18 and TRBJ1-1, with D possibly being TRBD1 (5 bases). Looked up from germline, CDR1 is KGHSH and CDR2 is LQKENI. V was pared by 3 bases and J by 5 bases, with 7 bases between. The CDR3 spans 12 residues. This CDR3 reads CASSPHRTEAFF. CDR3 DNA: TGTGCCAGCTCACCTCACAGGACTGAAGCTTTCTTT.

The rearrangement uses TRBV3-1 (or the pseudogene TRBV3-2) and TRBJ1-1; D remains ambiguous. Germline CDR1 reads LGHDT; CDR2 reads YNNKEL (reference sequence). V was pared by 3 bases and J by 8 bases, with 19 bases between. The CDR3 is made up of 15 amino acids. DNA for the CDR3: TGTGCCAGCAGCCATCTGCCGGGAACAAGCGGAGAAGCTTTCTTT. Translated: CASSHLPGTSGEAFF.

The chain joins TRBV18 to TRBJ1-1; 11 nucleotides agree with TRBD1. The CDR3 has 19 residues. Germline values: CDR1 KGHSH, CDR2 LQKENI. After removal of 3 bases from V and 4 bases from J, the junction contained 16 bases not matched to a gene. Written as DNA, the CDR3 is TGTGCCAGCTCACCTACCACCGGACAGGGGGCCGGAGGTGGCACTGAAGCTTTCTTT. The encoded protein is CASSPTTGQGAGGGTEAFF.

The chain recombines TRBV7-3 with TRBJ2-1; D unclear. Trimming left V 5 bases short and J 6 bases short, with 14 bases between. Germline V gives CDR1 SGHTA, CDR2 FQGTGA. The CDR3 spans 14 residues. The CDR3 region is CASSLLSSSNEQFF. Written as DNA, the CDR3 is TGTGCCAGCAGCCTGCTGTCCTCGTCCAATGAGCAGTTCTTC.

The chain carries TRBV6-6 and TRBJ2-1; D uncertain. The V gene lost 8 bases and the J gene lost 5 bases, with 16 bases spanning the gap. The germline V gene has CDR1 MNHNY and CDR2 SVGAGI (reference sequence). This CDR3 has 14 residues. CDR3 bases: TGTGCCAGCTCCCTGGTGGGAACCAACAATGAGCAGTTCTTC. This translates into CASSLVGTNNEQFF.

A single count supports this clone. V is TRBV28 and J is TRBJ2-3; D gene uncertain. Trimming cost V 6 bases and J 0 bases, with 19 bases left between them. This CDR3 has 17 amino acids. The germline V gene encodes CDR1 MDHEN and CDR2 SYDVKM. The CDR3: CASRSEWETSSTDTQYF. In DNA, the CDR3 is TGTGCCAGCAGGTCCGAGTGGGAAACCTCTAGCACAGATACGCAGTATTTT.

V gene TRBV30 combines with J gene TRBJ1-5; D is unresolved. The V gene's germline CDR1 is GTSNPN and CDR2 SVGIG (reference sequence). The V end was cut by 4 bases, the J end by 1 base, with 8 bases between. This CDR3 has 13 residues. CDR3 DNA sequence: TGTGCCTGGACCCAGCAGAGCAATCAGCCCCAGCATTTT. Translated, it gives CAWTQQSNQPQHF.

The chain combines TRBV3-1 (or the pseudogene TRBV3-2) with TRBJ2-7; D may correspond to TRBD1 or TRBD2 (5 bases each). Germline CDR1 and CDR2: LGHDT and YNNKEL (reference sequence). V lost 1 base and J 3 bases, leaving 13 bases between the germline ends. The CDR3 covers 15 residues. The CDR3, as DNA: TGTGCCAGCAGCCAAGGTCCGGGACCCAACTACGAGCAGTACTTC. Protein sequence: CASSQGPGPNYEQYF.

The chain is built from TRBV20-1 and TRBJ2-1; D gene unclear. The CDR3 extends over 10 amino acids. Deletions cut 8 bases from V and 5 bases from J, with 7 bases between. Germline V lookup: CDR1 DFQATT, CDR2 SNEGSKA (reference sequence). The CDR3, as DNA: TGCAGTCCTGCCAACAATGAGCAGTTCTTC. This gives the protein CSPANNEQFF.

The chain employs TRBV28 and TRBJ1-1; tentative D call: TRBD1 (6 bases). Germline V gene sequence: CDR1 MDHEN, CDR2 SYDVKM. V lost 3 bases to trimming and J lost 10 bases, with 24 bases between them. The CDR3 is made up of 16 amino acids. CDR3 protein: CASSLYAGGPELGAFF. CDR3 bases: TGTGCCAGCAGTTTGTATGCGGGGGGCCCCGAATTGGGAGCTTTCTTT.

V and J are TRBV27 and TRBJ2-2; D remains ambiguous. V gave up 4 bases and J gave up 10 bases, with 13 bases separating them. Germline V gene data show CDR1 as MNHEY and CDR2 as SMNVEV (reference sequence). The CDR3 length is 13 residues. In DNA form, the CDR3 reads TGTGCCAGCAGTTCCCATAACGATGCGGAGCTGTTTTTT. Its protein product is CASSSHNDAELFF.

This rearrangement joins TRBV25-1 to TRBJ2-1, with D maybe TRBD2 (6 bases). This CDR3 has 16 amino acids. The ends were cut back, 2 bases at V and 0 bases at J, with 11 bases in the middle. CDR1 is MGHDK, CDR2 SYGVNS, per germline. This CDR3 is CASSEGDSHSYNEQFF. DNA of the CDR3: TGTGCCAGCAGTGAAGGGGACTCCCACTCCTACAATGAGCAGTTCTTC.

This chain uses TRBV30 with TRBJ1-1; 7 bases map to TRBD1. Germline CDR1 reads GTSNPN; CDR2 reads SVGIG (reference sequence). This CDR3 contains 13 residues. The junction had 4 bases not matched to a gene; V was cut back by 0 bases and J by 6 bases. CDR3 coding DNA: TGTGCCTGGAGTGTGGGGCAGGGGGCTGAAGCTTTCTTT. The encoded protein is CAWSVGQGAEAFF.

This sequence joins TRBV10-1 and TRBJ2-7; D call uncertain. The CDR3 extends over 14 amino acids. Between the trimmed V and J ends, which lost 0 bases and 5 bases, there was a span of 11 bases. CDR1 is WNHNN and CDR2 is SYGVQD in the germline V gene (reference sequence). Here the CDR3 DNA reads TGCGCCAGCAGTGAGTCCTTCGGCAGGAACGAGCAGTACTTC. Protein: CASSESFGRNEQYF.

CDR3 sequence reads: CASGPSTEAFF. CDR3 DNA sequence: TGTGCCAGCGGCCCGAGCACTGAAGCTTTCTTT. The chain carries TRBV6-5 and TRBJ1-1; no clear D. V lost 8 bases to trimming and J lost 4 bases, with 8 bases between them. Germline V CDR1 and CDR2: MNHEY, SVGAGI. The CDR3 has 11 residues.

The chain links TRBV11-2 to TRBJ1-2, with a possible D match to TRBD1 (5 bases). The germline gives CDR1 SGHAT, CDR2 FQNNGV. The V gene lost 5 bases and the J gene lost 4 bases, with 17 bases spanning the gap. The CDR3 covers 15 residues. CDR3 nucleotide sequence: TGTGCCAGCAGCCCCCAACCGACAGCTGGCTATGGCTACACCTTC. Protein: CASSPQPTAGYGYTF.

This chain joins TRBV10-3 and TRBJ2-7, with D hard to call. Trimming took off 6 bases at V and 3 bases at J, with 12 bases between the two ends. CDR1 is ENHRY and CDR2 is SYGVKD in the germline V gene. CDR3 length: 13 residues. The CDR3 region has the DNA TGTGCCATCAGGGGAAGTCTTGGCTACGAGCAGTACTTC. Translation gives CAIRGSLGYEQYF.

This sequence joins TRBV4-1 and TRBJ1-2, with 7 bases aligning to TRBD1. With 1 base clipped from V and 4 bases from J, the junction kept 3 bases outside the gene matches. The germline gives CDR1 MGHRA, CDR2 YSYEKL. The CDR3 contains 14 residues. CDR3 sequence: CASSQVDRVYGYTF. CDR3 in DNA: TGCGCCAGCAGCCAAGTAGACAGGGTCTATGGCTACACCTTC.

The chain recombines TRBV3-1 (or the pseudogene TRBV3-2) with TRBJ2-7, with 11 bases matching TRBD2. Germline assignment: CDR1 LGHDT and CDR2 YNNKEL (reference sequence). The CDR3 contains 15 residues. V was pared by 0 bases and J by 8 bases, with 6 bases of the junction left unmatched. The DNA of the CDR3 is TGTGCCAGCAGCCAAGATCTGCTAGCGGGAGGTCAGCAGTACTTC. It codes for CASSQDLLAGGQQYF.

The genes are TRBV11-3 and TRBJ2-7; D remains ambiguous. Germline V gene lookup returns CDR1 SGHNT and CDR2 YENEEA. The V end lost 5 bases, the J end lost 3 bases, and 11 bases lay between the germline ends. CDR3 length: 13 residues. CDR3 in amino acids: CASSPRSGYEQYF. In nucleotides, the CDR3 is TGTGCCAGCAGCCCTAGGTCGGGCTACGAGCAGTACTTC.